The sequence of this T cell receptor (beta chain) was determined in a study of response to subunit inactivated influenza vaccine. General study findings and limits: There was a suggestion from the authors that each seasonal influenza vaccination recruits few new T cells.

TCRdb used MiXCR to reprocess the RT-PCR reads, holding one entry per CDR3 protein. The sample lists approximately 480,000 distinct CDR3 sequences; around 9.9% were seen once. The V gene end was trimmed by 4 bases and the J gene end by 1 base; junction bases not matched to a gene: 8. Germline assignment: CDR1 SGHVT and CDR2 SQSDAQ. The CDR3 contains 17 residues. Points on this clonotype: Its antigen is not identified.

This TCR was sampled from a middle-aged man who received an inactivated influenza vaccine. The specimen comprised PBMCs from blood, sampled roughly 47 days after vaccination. This sequence joins TRBV7-4 and TRBJ2-3, with 10 bases identical to TRBD2. The CDR3 DNA follows: TGTGCCAGCAGCTCTGAGCGGGGGGGCAGTGGCACAGATACGCAGTATTTT. This sequence encodes CASSSERGGSGTDTQYF. Looking up the rest from reference TRBV7-4 and TRBJ2-3 gives the full variable domain: GAGVSQSPRYKVAKRGRDVALRCDSISGHVTLYWYRQTLGQGSEVLTYSQSDAQRDKSGRPSGRFSAERPERSVSTLKIQRTEQGDSAVYLCASSSERGGSGTDTQYFGPGTRLTVL.